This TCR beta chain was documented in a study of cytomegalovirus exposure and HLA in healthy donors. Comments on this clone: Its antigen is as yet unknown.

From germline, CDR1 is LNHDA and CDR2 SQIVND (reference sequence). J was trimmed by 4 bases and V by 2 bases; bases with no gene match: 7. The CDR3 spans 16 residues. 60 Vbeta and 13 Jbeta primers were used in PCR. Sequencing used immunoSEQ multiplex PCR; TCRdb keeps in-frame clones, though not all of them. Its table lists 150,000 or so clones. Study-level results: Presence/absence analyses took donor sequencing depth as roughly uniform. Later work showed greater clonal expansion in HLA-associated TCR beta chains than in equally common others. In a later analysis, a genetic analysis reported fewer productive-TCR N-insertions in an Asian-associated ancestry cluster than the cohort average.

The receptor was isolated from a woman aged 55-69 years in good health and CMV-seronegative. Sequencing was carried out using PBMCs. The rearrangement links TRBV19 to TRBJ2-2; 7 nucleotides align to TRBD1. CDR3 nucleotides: TGTGCCAGTAGTATAAGTACAGGGGCGGGCACCGGGGAGCTGTTTTTT. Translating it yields CASSISTGAGTGELFF.